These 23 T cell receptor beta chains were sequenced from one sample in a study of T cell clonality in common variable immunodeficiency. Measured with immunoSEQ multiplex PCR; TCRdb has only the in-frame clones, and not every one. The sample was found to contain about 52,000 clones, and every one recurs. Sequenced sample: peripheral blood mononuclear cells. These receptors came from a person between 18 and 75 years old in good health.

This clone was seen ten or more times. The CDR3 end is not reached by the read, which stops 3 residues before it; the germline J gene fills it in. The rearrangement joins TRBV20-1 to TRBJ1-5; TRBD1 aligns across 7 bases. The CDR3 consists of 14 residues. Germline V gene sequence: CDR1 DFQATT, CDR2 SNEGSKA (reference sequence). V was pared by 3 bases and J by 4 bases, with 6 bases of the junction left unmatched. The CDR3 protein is CSASLGRGNQPQHF. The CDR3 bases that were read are TGCAGTGCTAGTCTTGGCAGGGGGAATCAGCCC.

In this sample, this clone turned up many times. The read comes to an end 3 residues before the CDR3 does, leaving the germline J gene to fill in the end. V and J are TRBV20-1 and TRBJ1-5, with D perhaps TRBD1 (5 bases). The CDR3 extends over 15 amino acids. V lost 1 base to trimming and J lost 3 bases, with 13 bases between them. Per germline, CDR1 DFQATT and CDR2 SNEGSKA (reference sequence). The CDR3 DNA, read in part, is TGCAGTGCTAGAGGGGGCGCAACCCACAATCAGCCC. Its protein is CSARGGATHNQP. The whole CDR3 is CSARGGATHNQPQHF.

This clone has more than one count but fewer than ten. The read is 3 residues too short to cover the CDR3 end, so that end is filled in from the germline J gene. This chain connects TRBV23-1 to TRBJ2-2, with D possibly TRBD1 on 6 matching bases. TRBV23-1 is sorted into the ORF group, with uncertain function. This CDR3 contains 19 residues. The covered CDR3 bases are TGCGCCAGCAGTAGGAGAGGGGGTGCATCGAGCTCTGGGGCCAACGTG. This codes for CASSRRGGASSSGANV. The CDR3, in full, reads CASSRRGGASSSGANVLFF.

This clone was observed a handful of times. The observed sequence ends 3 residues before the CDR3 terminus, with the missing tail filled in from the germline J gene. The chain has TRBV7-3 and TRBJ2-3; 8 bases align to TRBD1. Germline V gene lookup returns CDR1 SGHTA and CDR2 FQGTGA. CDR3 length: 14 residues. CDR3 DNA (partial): TGTGCCAGCAGCCCAGGACAGGGCCAAGAGACG. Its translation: CASSPGQGQET. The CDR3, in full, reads CASSPGQGQETQYF. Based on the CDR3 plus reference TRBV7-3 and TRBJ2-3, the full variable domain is GAGVSQTPSNKVTEKGKYVELRCDPISGHTALYWYRQSLGQGPEFLIYFQGTGAADDSGLPNDRFFAVRPEGSVSTLKIQRTERGDSAVYLCASSPGQGQETQYFGPGTRLTVL.

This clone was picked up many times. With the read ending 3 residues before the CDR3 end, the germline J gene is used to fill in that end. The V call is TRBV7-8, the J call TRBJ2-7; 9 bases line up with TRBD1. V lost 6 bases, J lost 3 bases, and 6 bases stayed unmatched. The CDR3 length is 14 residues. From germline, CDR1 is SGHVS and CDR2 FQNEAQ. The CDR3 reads CASRPGTGSYEQYF. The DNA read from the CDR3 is TGTGCCAGCAGGCCGGGGACAGGGAGCTACGAG.

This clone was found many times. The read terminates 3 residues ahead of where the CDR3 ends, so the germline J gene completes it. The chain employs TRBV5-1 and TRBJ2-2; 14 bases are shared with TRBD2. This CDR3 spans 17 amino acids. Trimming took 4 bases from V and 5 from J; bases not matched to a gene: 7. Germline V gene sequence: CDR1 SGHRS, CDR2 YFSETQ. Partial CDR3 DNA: TGCGCCAGCAGCGACCCGGGACTAGCGGGAGATACCGGGGAG. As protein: CASSDPGLAGDTGE. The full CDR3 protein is CASSDPGLAGDTGELFF.

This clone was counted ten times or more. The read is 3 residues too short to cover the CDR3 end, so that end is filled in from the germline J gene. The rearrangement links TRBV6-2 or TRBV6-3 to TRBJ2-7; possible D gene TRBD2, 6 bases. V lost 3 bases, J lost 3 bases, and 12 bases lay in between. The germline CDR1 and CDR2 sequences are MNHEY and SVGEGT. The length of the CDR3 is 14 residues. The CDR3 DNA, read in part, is TGTGCCAGCAGTTATGGCGGGAACTACTACGAG. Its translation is CASSYGGNYYE. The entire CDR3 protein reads CASSYGGNYYEQYF.

The CDR3 sequence is CASSEDRNNQPQHF. The sequenced CDR3 bases are TGTGCCAGCAGTGAGGACAGGAACAATCAGCCC. V is TRBV6-1 and J is TRBJ1-5; 7 bases agree with TRBD1. The read ends 3 residues before the CDR3 terminus; that terminus is restored from the germline J gene. Germline V gives CDR1 MNHNS, CDR2 SASEGT. V gave up 3 bases and J gave up 3 bases; unmatched junction bases: 2. This CDR3 spans 14 amino acids.

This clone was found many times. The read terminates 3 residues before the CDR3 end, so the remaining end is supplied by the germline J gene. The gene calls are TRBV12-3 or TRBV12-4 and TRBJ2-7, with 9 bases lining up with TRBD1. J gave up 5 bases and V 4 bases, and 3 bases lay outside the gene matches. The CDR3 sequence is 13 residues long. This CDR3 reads CASSYRGQHEQYF. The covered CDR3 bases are TGTGCCAGCAGTTACAGGGGGCAACACGAG.

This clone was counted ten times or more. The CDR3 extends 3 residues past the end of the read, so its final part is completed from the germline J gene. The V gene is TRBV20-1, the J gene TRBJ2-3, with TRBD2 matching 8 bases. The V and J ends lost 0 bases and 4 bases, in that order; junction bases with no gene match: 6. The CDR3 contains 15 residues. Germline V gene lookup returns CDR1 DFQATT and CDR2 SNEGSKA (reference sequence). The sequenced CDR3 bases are TGCAGTGCTAGAGACCTTAGCGGGGTGGCAGATACG. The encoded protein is CSARDLSGVADT. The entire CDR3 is CSARDLSGVADTQYF.

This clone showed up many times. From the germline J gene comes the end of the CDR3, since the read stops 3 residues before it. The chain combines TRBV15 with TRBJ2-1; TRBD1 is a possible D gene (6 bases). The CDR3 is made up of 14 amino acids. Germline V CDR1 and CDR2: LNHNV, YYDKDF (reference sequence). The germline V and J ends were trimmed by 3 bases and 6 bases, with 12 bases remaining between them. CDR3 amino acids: CATSRGKGGNEQFF. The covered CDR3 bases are TGTGCCACCAGCAGGGGGAAAGGGGGCAATGAG.

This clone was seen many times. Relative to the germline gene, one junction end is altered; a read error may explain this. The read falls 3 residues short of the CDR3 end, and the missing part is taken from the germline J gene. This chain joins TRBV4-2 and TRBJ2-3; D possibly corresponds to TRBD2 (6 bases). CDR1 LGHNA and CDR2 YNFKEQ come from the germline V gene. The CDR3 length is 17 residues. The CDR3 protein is CASSQDGGDSRGETQYF. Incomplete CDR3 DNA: TGCGCCAGCAGCCAAGACGGAGGGGACTCGAGGGGAGAGACG.

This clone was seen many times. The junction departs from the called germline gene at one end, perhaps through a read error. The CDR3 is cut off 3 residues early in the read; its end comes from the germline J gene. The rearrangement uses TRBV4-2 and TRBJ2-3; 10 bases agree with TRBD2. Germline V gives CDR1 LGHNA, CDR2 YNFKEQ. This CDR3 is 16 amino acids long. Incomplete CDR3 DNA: TGCGCCAGCAGCCCTAGCGGGGGCCCTTTCTCGGATACG. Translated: CASSPSGGPFSDT. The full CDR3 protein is CASSPSGGPFSDTQYF.

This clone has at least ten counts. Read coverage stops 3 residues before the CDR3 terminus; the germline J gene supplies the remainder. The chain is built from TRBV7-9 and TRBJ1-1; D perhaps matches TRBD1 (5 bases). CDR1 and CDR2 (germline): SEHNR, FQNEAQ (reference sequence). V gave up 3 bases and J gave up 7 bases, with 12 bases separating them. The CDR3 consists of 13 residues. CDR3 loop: CASSLGGPFEAFF. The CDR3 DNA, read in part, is TGTGCCAGCAGCTTGGGGGGACCGTTTGAA.

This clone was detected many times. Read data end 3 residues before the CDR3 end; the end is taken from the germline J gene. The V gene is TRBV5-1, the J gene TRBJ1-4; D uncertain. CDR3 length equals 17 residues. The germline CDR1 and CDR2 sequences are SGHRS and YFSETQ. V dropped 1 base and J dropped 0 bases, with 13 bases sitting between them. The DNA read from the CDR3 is TGCGCCAGCAGCTTGACCCCTGTGGCCTCAACTAATGAAAAA. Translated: CASSLTPVASTNEK. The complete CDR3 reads CASSLTPVASTNEKLFF.

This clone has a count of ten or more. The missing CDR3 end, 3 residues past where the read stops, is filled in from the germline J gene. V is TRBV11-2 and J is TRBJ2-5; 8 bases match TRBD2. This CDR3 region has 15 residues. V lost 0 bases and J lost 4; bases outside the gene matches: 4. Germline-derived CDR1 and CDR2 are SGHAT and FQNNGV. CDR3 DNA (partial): TGTGCCAGCAGCTTAGATGGGCTAGCGGGAGAGACC. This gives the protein CASSLDGLAGET. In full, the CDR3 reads CASSLDGLAGETQYF.

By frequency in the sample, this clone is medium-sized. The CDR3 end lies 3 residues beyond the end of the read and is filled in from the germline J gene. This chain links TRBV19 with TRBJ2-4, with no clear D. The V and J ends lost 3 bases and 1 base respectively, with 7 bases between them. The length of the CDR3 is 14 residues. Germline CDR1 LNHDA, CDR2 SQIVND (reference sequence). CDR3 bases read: TGTGCCAGTAGTATGGCCGCCGCCAAAAACATT. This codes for CASSMAAAKNI. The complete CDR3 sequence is CASSMAAAKNIQYF.

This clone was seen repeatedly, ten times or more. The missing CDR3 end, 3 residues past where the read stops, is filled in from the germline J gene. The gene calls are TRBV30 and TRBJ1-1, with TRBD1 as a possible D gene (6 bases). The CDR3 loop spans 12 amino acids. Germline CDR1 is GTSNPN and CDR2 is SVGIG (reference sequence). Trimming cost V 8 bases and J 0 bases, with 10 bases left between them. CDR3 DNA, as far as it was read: TGTGCCCGGGGACAAATGAACACTGAA. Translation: CARGQMNTE. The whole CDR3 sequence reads CARGQMNTEAFF.

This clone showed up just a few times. CDR3 DNA, as far as it was read: TGTGCCAGCAGTGAAATCCCCGGTTCGTACCAAGAGACG. Translated: CASSEIPGSYQET. The full CDR3 protein is CASSEIPGSYQETQYF. The V call is TRBV6-1, the J call TRBJ2-3; D gene ambiguous. The read terminates 3 residues ahead of where the CDR3 ends, so the germline J gene completes it. CDR1 is MNHNS, CDR2 SASEGT, per germline. The length of the CDR3 is 16 residues.

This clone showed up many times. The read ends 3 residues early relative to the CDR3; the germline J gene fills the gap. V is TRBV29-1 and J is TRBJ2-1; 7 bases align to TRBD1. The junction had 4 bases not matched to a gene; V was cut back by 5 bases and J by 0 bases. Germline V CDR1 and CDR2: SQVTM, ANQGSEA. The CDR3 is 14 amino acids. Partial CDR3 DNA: TGCAGCGTTTCAGGGGGAAGCTCCTACAATGAG. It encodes CSVSGGSSYNE. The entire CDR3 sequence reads CSVSGGSSYNEQFF.

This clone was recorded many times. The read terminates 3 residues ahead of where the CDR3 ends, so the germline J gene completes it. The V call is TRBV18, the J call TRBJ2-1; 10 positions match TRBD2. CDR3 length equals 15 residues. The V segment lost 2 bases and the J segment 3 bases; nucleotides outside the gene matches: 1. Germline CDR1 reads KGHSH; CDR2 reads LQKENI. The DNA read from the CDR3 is TGTGCCAGCTCACCAGGGACTAGCGACTACAATGAG. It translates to CASSPGTSDYNE. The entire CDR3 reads CASSPGTSDYNEQFF. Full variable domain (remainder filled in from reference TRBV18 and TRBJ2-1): NAGVMQNPRHLVRRRGQEARLRCSPMKGHSHVYWYRQLPEEGLKFMVYLQKENIIDESGMPKERFSAEFPKEGPSILRIQQVVRGDSAAYFCASSPGTSDYNEQFFGPGTRLTVL.

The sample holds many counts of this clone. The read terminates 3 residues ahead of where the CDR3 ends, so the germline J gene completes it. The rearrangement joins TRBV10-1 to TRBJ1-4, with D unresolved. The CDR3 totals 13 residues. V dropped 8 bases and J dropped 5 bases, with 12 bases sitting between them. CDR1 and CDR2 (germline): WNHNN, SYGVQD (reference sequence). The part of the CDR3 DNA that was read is TGCGCCAGCGGCCAAGGGCCGAATGAAAAA. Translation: CASGQGPNEK. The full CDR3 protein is CASGQGPNEKLFF.

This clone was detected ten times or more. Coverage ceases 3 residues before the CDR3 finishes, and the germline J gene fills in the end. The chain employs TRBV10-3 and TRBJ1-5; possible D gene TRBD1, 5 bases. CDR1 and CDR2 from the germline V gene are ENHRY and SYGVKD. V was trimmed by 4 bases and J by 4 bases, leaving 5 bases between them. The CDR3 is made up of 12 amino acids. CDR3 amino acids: CAISGQNQPQHF. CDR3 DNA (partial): TGTGCCATCAGTGGACAGAATCAGCCC.